This T cell receptor beta chain was documented in a study of vaccination and CD4 T cells after COVID-19. Treatment specified: approximately nine-day PBMC culture with coronavirus spike peptide pools or control peptides (ViraFEST assay). ViraFEST sequenced TCRs after peptide-pool expansion of antigen-specific T cells. Peptide pools at 9.5 to 10 ug/ml stimulated two million PBMCs per well with about 9.1 IU/ml IL-2. With respect to this clonotype: The antigen is not known.

At the Johns Hopkins FTIC core, DNA taken from cultured CD4+ T cells was sequenced by way of the Oncomine TCR Beta short-read assay. TCRdb reprocessed the PCR reads with MiXCR, giving one entry per CDR3 protein. The table lists approximately 3,000 distinct CDR3 sequences, 76% of them singletons, with approximately 23% in the top ten. Study observations and caveats: From about 20 to 38, the median of SARS-CoV-2-reactive clonotypes rose without reaching significance.

J lost 3 bases, V lost 4 bases, and 11 bases had no gene match. Looked up from germline, CDR1 is MGHRA and CDR2 is YSYEKL. This CDR3 contains 16 residues. The chain is built from TRBV4-1 and TRBJ1-2; 7 positions match TRBD1. The sequence was collected from a human donor who had recovered from COVID-19. Input material: CD4+ T cells from blood, cultured in vitro. CDR3 sequence reads: CASSPRQGRGDYGYTF. The CDR3 DNA reads as TGCGCCAGCAGCCCGCGACAGGGCCGGGGCGACTATGGCTACACCTTC.